This TCR beta chain was found in a study of early T cells in non-severe SARS-CoV-2 infection. TCRdb used MiXCR to reprocess the 5' RACE reads, holding one entry per CDR3 protein. This sample has under 70,000 distinct CDR3 sequences; about 12% occur once, and the top ten carry roughly 10%. CDR1 GTSNPN and CDR2 SVGIG come from the germline V gene (reference sequence). J was trimmed by 6 bases and V by 0 bases; bases with no gene match: 9. The CDR3 spans 17 residues. The TCR was taken from an adult who was a healthcare worker with PCR-confirmed SARS-CoV-2 infection or an uninfected control (not recorded which). This specimen was whole blood, taken at baseline. This rearrangement joins TRBV30 to TRBJ2-3, with 13 bases identical to TRBD2. This CDR3 reads CAWSVTLLAGGADTQYF. In nucleotides, the CDR3 is TGTGCCTGGAGTGTTACCCTACTAGCGGGAGGGGCTGATACGCAGTATTTT.